This TCR beta chain was identified during a study of T cell responses to AZD1222 COVID-19 vaccine. Using immunoSEQ multiplex PCR, the repertoire was profiled, and TCRdb retains in-frame clones only, with some absent. In the table there are 130,000 to 150,000 clones, around nine tenths of which are singletons. In its sample, this clone was seen once. The antigen remains undetermined. Study-wide findings and caveats: Spike-specific TCR depth and breadth grew after two AZD1222 doses.

This specimen consisted of peripheral blood, obtained on day 0 of AZD1222 vaccination. The origin of this receptor is an adult in good health.

CDR3 DNA: TGTGCCAGCAGCTTAGCTCATGTTACAGGGAATGAGCAGTTCTTC. This gives the protein CASSLAHVTGNEQFF. The chain uses TRBV7-6 and TRBJ2-1; D possibly corresponds to TRBD1 (6 bases). The V gene lost 0 bases and the J gene lost 7 bases, with 13 bases spanning the gap. The CDR3 has 15 amino acids. In germline, CDR1 is SGHVS, CDR2 FNYEAQ. The complete variable domain, with remaining parts taken from reference TRBV7-6 and TRBJ2-1, reads GAGVSQSPRYKVTKRGQDVALRCDPISGHVSLYWYRQALGQGPEFLTYFNYEAQQDKSGLPNDRFSAERPEGSISTLTIQRTEQRDSAMYRCASSLAHVTGNEQFFGPGTRLTVL.